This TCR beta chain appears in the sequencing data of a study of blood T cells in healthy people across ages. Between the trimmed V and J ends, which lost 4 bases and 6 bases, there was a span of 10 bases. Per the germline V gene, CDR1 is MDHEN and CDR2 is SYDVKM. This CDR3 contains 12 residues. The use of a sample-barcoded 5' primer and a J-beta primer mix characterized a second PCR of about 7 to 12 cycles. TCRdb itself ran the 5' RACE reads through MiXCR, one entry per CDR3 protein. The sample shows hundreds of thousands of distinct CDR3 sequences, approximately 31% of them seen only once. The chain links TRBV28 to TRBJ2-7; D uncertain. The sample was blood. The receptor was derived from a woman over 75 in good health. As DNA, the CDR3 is TGTGCCAGCAGTTCGGTTAGCCGCGAGCAGTACTTC. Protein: CASSSVSREQYF.